This T cell receptor beta chain comes out of a study of OX40 agonist ivuxolimab in advanced cancers. The CDR3 sequence is 16 residues long. From germline, CDR1 is GTSNPN and CDR2 SVGIG (reference sequence). J gave up 5 bases and V 2 bases, and 12 bases lay outside the gene matches. Only in-frame clones appear in the TCRdb table, and some are missing; sequencing was by immunoSEQ multiplex PCR. This sample has about 75,000 clones, with more than 90% found just once. This clone occurred once. Material: CD4+ or CD8+ T cells sorted from blood, obtained in a trial of the OX40 agonist ivuxolimab. This receptor was identified in an adult with an advanced solid tumor such as melanoma, head and neck, liver or kidney cancer. The genes are TRBV30 and TRBJ2-7, with 10 bases fitting TRBD2. DNA of the CDR3: TGTGCCTGGAGTCCCCCAGCGGGGGGGCCTCGGGACGAGCAGTACTTC. Amino acid sequence: CAWSPPAGGPRDEQYF.